The rows below give T cell receptor beta chains drawn from one sample of a study of CD8 T cells in Susac syndrome. TCRdb re-analysed the immunoSEQ multiplex PCR reads in MiXCR, keeping a single row per CDR3 protein. The profile shows over 150,000 distinct CDR3 sequences, roughly 95% of them singletons. Material: CD4+ T cells from PBMCs. The origin of the receptors is a human donor with Susac syndrome. Both conserved end residues are part of each CDR3. A D gene is named only where the DNA matches it firmly. The size of a clone is reported for some rows only, either as once, few or many, or as a class for expanded clones.

V gene	clone size	D gene	J gene	CDR3 DNA	CDR3 protein
TRBV11-2	.	TRBD1	TRBJ2-3	TGTGCCAGCAGCCCCTTGGGGGACAGGGGATCTAAGGCGCAGTATTTT	CASSPLGDRGSKAQYF
TRBV30	.	TRBD2	TRBJ2-3	TGTGCCTGGAGGAGGGGGACTAGCGGTAACACAGATACGCAGTATTTT	CAWRRGTSGNTDTQYF
TRBV6-2/TRBV6-3	.	.	TRBJ2-1	TGTGCCAGCCAGAGGGGGGCCACCTACAATGAGCAGTTCTTC	CASQRGATYNEQFF
TRBV6-2/TRBV6-3	.	.	TRBJ2-7	TGTGCCAGCAGTTATAGACCCGGCTACGAGCAGTACTTC	CASSYRPGYEQYF
TRBV29-1	.	TRBD2	TRBJ2-7	TGCAGCGTCGGGACTAGCGGGGTGGGCAGAAACTACGAGCAGTACTTC	CSVGTSGVGRNYEQYF
TRBV21-1	.	.	TRBJ1-1	TGTGCCAGCAAGCGAGGAGGGGGCGCGACTGAAGCTTTCTTT	CASKRGGGATEAFF
TRBV20-1	.	TRBD2	TRBJ2-7	TGCAGTGCCTTACTAGCGGGAGACGGGGGGGCAAACTACGAGCAGTACTTC	CSALLAGDGGANYEQYF
TRBV5-4	.	.	TRBJ1-2	TGTGCCAGCAGCTTGGGCGTCCCGAGGGACTATGGCTACACCTTC	CASSLGVPRDYGYTF
TRBV7-2	.	TRBD2	TRBJ2-2	TGTGCCACCTTATGGAGCGGGGGGACCGGGGAGCTGTTTTTT	CATLWSGGTGELFF
TRBV20-1	once	TRBD2	TRBJ2-4	TGCAGTGCTAGCCTTAGCGGGAGGGGACTAGCCAAAAACATTCAGTACTTC	CSASLSGRGLAKNIQYF
TRBV9	.	TRBD2	TRBJ2-1	TGTGCCAGCAGCCAAGTAGCGGGAGGGCACAATGAGCAGTTCTTC	CASSQVAGGHNEQFF
TRBV29-1	.	.	TRBJ1-1	TGCAGCGTTGATAACACACGAACATCTGAAGCTTTCTTT	CSVDNTRTSEAFF
TRBV10-3	once	.	TRBJ1-6	TGTGCCATCAGTGACCGGGACAAGAGCTCCTATAATTCACCCCTCCACTTT	CAISDRDKSSYNSPLHF
TRBV29-1	.	TRBD2	TRBJ2-1	TGCAGCGTTGAGACTAGCGGGTACAATGAGCAGTTCTTC	CSVETSGYNEQFF
TRBV9	.	TRBD1	TRBJ1-4	TGTGCCAGCAGCCCCCCAGGGGGCGGAAAACTGTTTTTT	CASSPPGGGKLFF
TRBV30	.	TRBD1	TRBJ2-2	TGTGCCTGGACCTGGGACAGGTCGCCGAACACCGGGGAGCTGTTTTTT	CAWTWDRSPNTGELFF
TRBV5-5	.	.	TRBJ2-1	TGTGCCAGCAGCATGGGGGGGCAGGTCAATGAGCAGTTCTTC	CASSMGGQVNEQFF
TRBV6-2/TRBV6-3	.	.	TRBJ2-2	TGTGCCAGCATTCCCGACCCGGGCACCGGGGAGCTGTTTTTT	CASIPDPGTGELFF
TRBV19	.	TRBD2	TRBJ2-5	TGTGCCAGTAGGGGGAGGGCCCAAGAGACCCAGTACTTC	CASRGRAQETQYF
TRBV29-1	.	.	TRBJ2-5	TGCAGCGTTGAAAAGGGTTACGGGGAGACCCAGTACTTC	CSVEKGYGETQYF
TRBV6-2/TRBV6-3	.	TRBD1	TRBJ2-1	TGTGCCAGCATGGCAGGGGGCTATGAGCAGTTCTTC	CASMAGGYEQFF
TRBV3-1	.	TRBD2	TRBJ2-3	TGTGCCAGCAGCCACCGATCCGGACTAGCGGTCGATACGCAGTATTTT	CASSHRSGLAVDTQYF
TRBV20-1	.	TRBD2	TRBJ2-3	TGCAGTGCTAGTTACCTTGGGGGGGAAGTGACAGATACGCAGTATTTT	CSASYLGGEVTDTQYF